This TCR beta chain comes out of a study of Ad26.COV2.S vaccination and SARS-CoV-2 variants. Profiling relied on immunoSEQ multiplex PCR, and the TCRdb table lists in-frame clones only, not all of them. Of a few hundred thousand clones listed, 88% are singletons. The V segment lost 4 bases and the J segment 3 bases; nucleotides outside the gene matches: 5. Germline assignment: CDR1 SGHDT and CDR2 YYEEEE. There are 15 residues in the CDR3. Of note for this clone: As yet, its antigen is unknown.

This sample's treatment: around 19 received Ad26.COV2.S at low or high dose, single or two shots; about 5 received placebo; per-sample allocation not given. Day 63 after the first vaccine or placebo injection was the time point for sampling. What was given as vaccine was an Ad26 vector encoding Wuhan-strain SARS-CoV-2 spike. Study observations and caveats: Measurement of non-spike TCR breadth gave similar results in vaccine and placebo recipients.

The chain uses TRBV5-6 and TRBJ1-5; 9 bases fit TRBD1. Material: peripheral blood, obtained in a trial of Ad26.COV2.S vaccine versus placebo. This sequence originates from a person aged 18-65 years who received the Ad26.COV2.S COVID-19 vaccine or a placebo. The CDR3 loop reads CASSRQGEYNQPQHF. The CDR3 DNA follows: TGTGCCAGCAGCCGACAGGGGGAGTACAATCAGCCCCAGCATTTT.